Here is one T cell receptor (beta chain) with its context. The germline V gene has CDR1 KGHSH and CDR2 LQKENI. CDR3 length: 17 amino acids. Trimming cost V 0 bases and J 2 bases; bases outside gene matches: 4. As processed by the authors: By means of reference gene primer amplification, nucleated cell counts were estimated. Assay used: immunoSEQ multiplex PCR; TCRdb lists only in-frame clones, some missing. V and J calls and clone size come straight from that table; D and trimming were deduced from the DNA. The sample yields 52,000 or so clones, around nine tenths seen once. The data were taken from a study of blood T cell repertoires in COVID-19. Background on the study: Specimens from acute and convalescent COVID-19 originated in the United States, Italy and Spain. PBMCs, B-cell-depleted T cells, or T cells provided the cDNA or gDNA that made up the material.

This sequence was found in a man aged 55 to 70 with active COVID-19. The rearrangement uses TRBV18 and TRBJ1-3; 10 positions agree with TRBD1. The sample consisted of peripheral blood. The CDR3 loop is CASSPPGQGGPGNTIYF. The CDR3 DNA is TGTGCCAGCTCACCACCAGGACAGGGGGGGCCTGGAAACACCATATATTTT.